Below, one T cell receptor (beta chain) is given with its context. This sample is part of a study of control samples from healthy donors and cancer patients. Profiled with immunoSEQ multiplex PCR; TCRdb holds only in-frame clones, not every one. The profile shows about 83,000 clones, about nine tenths of them singletons. The CDR3 runs to 14 residues. The germline CDR1 and CDR2 sequences are SGHRS and YFSETQ. The V end was cut by 4 bases, the J end by 2 bases, with 12 bases between. The TCR comes from a man in his fifties or sixties in good health. This chain uses TRBV5-1 with TRBJ1-1, with unresolved D. What was sequenced was blood. CDR3 DNA: TGCGCCAGCAGCGGGAGGGCCGAAAACACTGAAGCTTTCTTT. Translating gives CASSGRAENTEAFF.